This note documents a single T cell receptor beta chain sequence. The germline gives CDR1 SGHDT, CDR2 YYEEEE. This CDR3 is built from 15 residues. V was shortened by 4 bases and J by 5 bases, with 18 bases between the two germline ends. The source of the sample is a study of T-cell reconstitution after alpha-beta-depleted transplantation in children. A library of TCRbeta sequences, prepared with unique molecular identifiers, was generated. TCRdb independently ran MiXCR on the PCR reads; one entry per CDR3 protein. Among around 530,000 distinct CDR3 sequences listed, approximately 32% were seen once. The V gene is TRBV5-6, the J gene TRBJ2-5; D unresolved. The sequencing used PBMCs from the stem cell graft donor, collected from the stem cell graft. The sequence derives from a human donor who donated a stem cell graft to a child with aplastic anemia. The chain's CDR3 is CASSRGWWSQETQYF. CDR3 sequence (DNA): TGTGCCAGCAGCCGTGGTTGGTGGTCCCAGGAGACCCAGTACTTC.